Following are 5 T cell receptor beta chains from one sample sequenced in a study of cytomegalovirus exposure and HLA in healthy donors. PCR amplification relied on 60 Vbeta primers (plus 13 Jbeta primers). Measured with immunoSEQ multiplex PCR; TCRdb has only the in-frame clones, and not every one. The top ten clones hold roughly 2% of a sample with 25,000 to 40,000 clones, roughly 44% of them seen once. Sequencing was done on a sample of PBMCs. These receptor sequences come from a woman between 45 and 60 years old in good health and CMV-seronegative.

V is TRBV19 and J is TRBJ1-3; 11 bases match TRBD1. This CDR3 is built from 13 residues. CDR1 and CDR2 (germline): LNHDA, SQIVND (reference sequence). J lost 9 bases, V lost 9 bases, and 7 bases had no gene match. The CDR3 DNA follows: TGTGCCAGCCAGGACAGGGGGCGAGGCACCATATATTTT. It yields the protein CASQDRGRGTIYF. The full variable domain, rest sourced from reference TRBV19 and TRBJ1-3, is DGGITQSPKYLFRKEGQNVTLSCEQNLNHDAMYWYRQDPGQGLRLIYYSQIVNDFQKGDIAEGYSVSREKKESFPLTVTSAQKNPTAFYLCASQDRGRGTIYFGEGSWLTVV.

The J gene is TRBJ1-5, the V gene TRBV5-1; a weak D match, TRBD1 (5 bases). V was shortened by 0 bases and J by 2 bases, with 12 bases between the two germline ends. The CDR3 covers 16 residues. Germline assignment: CDR1 SGHRS and CDR2 YFSETQ. CDR3 sequence: CASSLVARDGNQPQHF. CDR3 nucleotide sequence: TGCGCCAGCAGCTTGGTGGCCAGGGATGGCAATCAGCCCCAGCATTTT.

The CDR3 is CASSPTSGGPYNEQFF. DNA for the CDR3: TGTGCCAGCAGTCCTACTAGCGGGGGGCCGTACAATGAGCAGTTCTTC. The chain recombines TRBV5-6 with TRBJ2-1; 12 bases agree with TRBD2. V lost 5 bases and J lost 4; bases outside the gene matches: 7. From germline, CDR1 is SGHDT and CDR2 YYEEEE. The CDR3 is 16 amino acids.

This clone appeared a few times. The chain combines TRBV5-4 with TRBJ2-5; 7 bases line up with TRBD2. V lost 4 bases, J lost 5 bases, and 5 bases stayed unmatched. Germline CDR1 SGHNT, CDR2 YYREEE (reference sequence). The CDR3 runs 13 residues. The CDR3 DNA sequence: TGTGCCAGCAGCCCCGGGACTACGGAGACCCAGTACTTC. This codes for CASSPGTTETQYF.

This clone has just one count. The chain carries TRBV18 and TRBJ2-3, with a weak D call TRBD2 (6 bases). The CDR3 loop spans 15 amino acids. V lost 4 bases and J 4 bases, leaving 15 bases between the germline ends. Germline loops: CDR1 KGHSH, CDR2 LQKENI. Written as DNA, the CDR3 is TGTGCCAGCTCACACATACTAGCCGGCTCAGATACGCAGTATTTT. Its translation: CASSHILAGSDTQYF.